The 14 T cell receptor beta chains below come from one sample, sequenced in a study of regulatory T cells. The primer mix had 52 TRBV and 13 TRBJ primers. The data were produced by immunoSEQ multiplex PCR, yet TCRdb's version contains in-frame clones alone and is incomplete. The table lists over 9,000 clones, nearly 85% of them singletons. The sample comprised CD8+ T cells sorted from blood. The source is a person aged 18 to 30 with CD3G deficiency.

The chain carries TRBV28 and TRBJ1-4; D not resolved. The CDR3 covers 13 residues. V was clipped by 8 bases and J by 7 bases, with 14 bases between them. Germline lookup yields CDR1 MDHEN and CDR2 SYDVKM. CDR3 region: CASRASNREKLFF. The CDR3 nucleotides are TGTGCCAGCCGGGCCTCCAACCGTGAAAAACTGTTTTTT.

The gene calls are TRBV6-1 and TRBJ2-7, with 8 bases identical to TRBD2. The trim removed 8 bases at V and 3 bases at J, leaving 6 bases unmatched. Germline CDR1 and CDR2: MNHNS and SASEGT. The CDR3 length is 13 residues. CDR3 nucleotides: TGTGCCAGCTCACTAGCGGTGGGCTACGAGCAGTACTTC. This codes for CASSLAVGYEQYF.

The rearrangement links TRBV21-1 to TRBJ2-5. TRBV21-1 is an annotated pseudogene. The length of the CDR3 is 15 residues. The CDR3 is CASSKEDRGAETQYF. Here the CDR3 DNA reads TGTGCCAGCAGCAAAGAGGACCGAGGGGCGGAGACCCAGTACTTC.

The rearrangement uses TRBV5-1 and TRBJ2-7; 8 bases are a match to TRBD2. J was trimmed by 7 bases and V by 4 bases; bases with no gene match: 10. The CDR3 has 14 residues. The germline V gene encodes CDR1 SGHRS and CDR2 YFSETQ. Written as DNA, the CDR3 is TGCGCCAGCAGCCCCGGCGGACCGGGAGGGGAGCAGTACTTC. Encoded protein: CASSPGGPGGEQYF.

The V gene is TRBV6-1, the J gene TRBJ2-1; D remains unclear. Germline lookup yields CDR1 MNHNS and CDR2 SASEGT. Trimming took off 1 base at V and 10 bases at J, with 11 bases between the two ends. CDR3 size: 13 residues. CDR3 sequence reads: CASSEETSAEQFF. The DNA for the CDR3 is TGTGCCAGCAGTGAAGAGACGAGCGCCGAGCAGTTCTTC.

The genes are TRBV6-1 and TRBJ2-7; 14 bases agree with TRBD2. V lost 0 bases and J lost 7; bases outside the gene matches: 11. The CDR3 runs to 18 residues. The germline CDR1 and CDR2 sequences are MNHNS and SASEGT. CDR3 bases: TGTGCCAGCAGTGAAGCGTTCCCGGGACTAGCGGGGGCCGGGGAGCAGTACTTC. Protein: CASSEAFPGLAGAGEQYF.

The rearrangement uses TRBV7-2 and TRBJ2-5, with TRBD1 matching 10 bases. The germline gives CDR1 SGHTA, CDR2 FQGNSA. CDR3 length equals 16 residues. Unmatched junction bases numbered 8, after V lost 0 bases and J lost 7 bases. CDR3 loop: CASSLAGTGVSGTQYF. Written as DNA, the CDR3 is TGTGCCAGCAGCTTAGCCGGGACAGGGGTGTCGGGGACCCAGTACTTC.

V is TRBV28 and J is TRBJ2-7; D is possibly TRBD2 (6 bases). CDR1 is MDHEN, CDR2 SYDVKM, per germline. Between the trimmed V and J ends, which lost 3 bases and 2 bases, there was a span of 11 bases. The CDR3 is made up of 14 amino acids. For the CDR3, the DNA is TGTGCCAGCAGTTTGGGCGGGACTCCCTACGAGCAGTACTTC. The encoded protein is CASSLGGTPYEQYF.

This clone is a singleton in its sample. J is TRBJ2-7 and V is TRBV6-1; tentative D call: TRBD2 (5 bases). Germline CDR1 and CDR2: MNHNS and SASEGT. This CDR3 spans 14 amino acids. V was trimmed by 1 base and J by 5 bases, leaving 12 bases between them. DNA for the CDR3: TGTGCCAGCAGTGAAGGTCTAGCTGCGGACGAGCAGTACTTC. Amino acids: CASSEGLAADEQYF.

DNA for the CDR3: TGTGCCAGCAGCTTAGCCGTTATAGCGGGGGGGCCATCAGATACGCAGTATTTT. Translation: CASSLAVIAGGPSDTQYF. This chain links TRBV7-2 with TRBJ2-3; the match to TRBD2 covers 11 bases. CDR1 is SGHTA and CDR2 is FQGNSA in the germline V gene. The J segment lost 4 bases and the V segment lost 0 bases, leaving 9 bases of the junction unmatched. The CDR3 consists of 18 residues. Variable domain in full (rest from reference TRBV7-2 and TRBJ2-3): GAGVSQSPSNKVTEKGKDVELRCDPISGHTALYWYRQSLGQGLEFLIYFQGNSAPDKSGLPSDRFSAERTGGSVSTLTIQRTQQEDSAVYLCASSLAVIAGGPSDTQYFGPGTRLTVL.

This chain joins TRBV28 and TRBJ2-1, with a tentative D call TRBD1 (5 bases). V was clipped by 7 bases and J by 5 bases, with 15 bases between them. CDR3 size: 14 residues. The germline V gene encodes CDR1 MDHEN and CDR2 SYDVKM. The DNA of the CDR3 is TGTGCCAGCACCTTAATGGGGCGGAACAATGAGCAGTTCTTC. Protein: CASTLMGRNNEQFF.

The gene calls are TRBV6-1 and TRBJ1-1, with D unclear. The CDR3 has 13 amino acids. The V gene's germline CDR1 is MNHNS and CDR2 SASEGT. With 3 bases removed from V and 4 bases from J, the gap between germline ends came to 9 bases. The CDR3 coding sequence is TGTGCCAGCAGTGATTGGGGAGGCACTGAAGCTTTCTTT. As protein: CASSDWGGTEAFF.

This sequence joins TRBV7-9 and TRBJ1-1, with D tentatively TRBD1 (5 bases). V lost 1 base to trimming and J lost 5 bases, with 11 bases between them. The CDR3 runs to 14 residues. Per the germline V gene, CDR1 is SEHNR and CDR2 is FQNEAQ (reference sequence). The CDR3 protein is CASSLGGAGTEAFF. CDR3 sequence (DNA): TGTGCCAGCAGCTTAGGGGGCGCGGGGACTGAAGCTTTCTTT. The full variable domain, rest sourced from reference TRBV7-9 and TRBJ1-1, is DTGVSQNPRHKITKRGQNVTFRCDPISEHNRLYWYRQTLGQGPEFLTYFQNEAQLEKSRLLSDRFSAERPKGSFSTLEIQRTEQGDSAMYLCASSLGGAGTEAFFGQGTRLTVV.

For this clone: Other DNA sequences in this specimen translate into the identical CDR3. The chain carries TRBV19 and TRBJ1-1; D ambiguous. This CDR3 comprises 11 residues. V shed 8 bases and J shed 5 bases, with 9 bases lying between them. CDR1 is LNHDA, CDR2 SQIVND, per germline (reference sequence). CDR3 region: CASQRGTEAFF. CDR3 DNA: TGTGCCAGTCAACGGGGAACTGAAGCTTTCTTT.